The source of this T cell receptor (beta chain) is a study of human T cells and chemical hapten exposure. Study-wide background: Upper-back patches of 0.01% DPC were read at 6 days.

TCRdb re-analysed the RACE reads in MiXCR, keeping a single row per CDR3 protein. Here the sample spans tens of thousands of distinct CDR3 sequences, 12% being singletons. With V trimmed by 4 bases and J by 0 bases, 3 bases remained unmatched. Looked up from germline, CDR1 is SGHAT and CDR2 is FQNNGV. The CDR3 sequence is 15 residues long. This clonotype was seen many times. As for time point: patch test 1, 2 weeks after DPC sensitization. The treatment denotes: therapeutic diphenylcyclopropenone sensitization with weekly scalp DPC. This chain uses TRBV11-2 with TRBJ1-2; TRBD1 agrees at 9 bases. This receptor was identified in a woman in her fifties or sixties with alopecia areata. Some clones in this sample may be carry-over from other donors' samples. Sequenced here: whole blood, sampled in connection with sensitization to the hapten diphenylcyclopropenone (DPC). The CDR3 nucleotides are TGTGCCAGCAGCTATGACAGGGGGTCTAACTATGGCTACACCTTC. Protein sequence: CASSYDRGSNYGYTF.